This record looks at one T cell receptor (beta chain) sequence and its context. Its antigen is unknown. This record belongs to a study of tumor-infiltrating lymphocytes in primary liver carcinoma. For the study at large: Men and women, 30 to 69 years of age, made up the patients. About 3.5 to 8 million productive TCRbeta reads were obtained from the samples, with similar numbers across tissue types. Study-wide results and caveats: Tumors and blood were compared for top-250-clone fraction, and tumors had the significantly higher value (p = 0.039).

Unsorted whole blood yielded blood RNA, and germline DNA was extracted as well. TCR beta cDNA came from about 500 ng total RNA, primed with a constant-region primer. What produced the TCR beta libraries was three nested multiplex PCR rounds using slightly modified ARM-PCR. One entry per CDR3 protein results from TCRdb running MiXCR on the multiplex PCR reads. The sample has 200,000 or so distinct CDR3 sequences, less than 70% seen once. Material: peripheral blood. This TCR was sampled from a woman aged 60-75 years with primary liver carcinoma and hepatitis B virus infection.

Here the CDR3 DNA reads TGTGCCAGCAGCTTATATGGGACACCGAGGGGCGAGCAGTACTTC. Translated: CASSLYGTPRGEQYF. The rearrangement uses TRBV7-9 and TRBJ2-7; perhaps TRBD1 as D (6 bases). The CDR3 extends over 15 amino acids. The V end lost 2 bases, the J end lost 6 bases, and 17 bases lay between the germline ends. Germline values: CDR1 SEHNR, CDR2 FQNEAQ (reference sequence).